The 7 T cell receptor beta chains below were found in one sample sequenced in a study of human T cells and chemical hapten exposure. Indicated time point: patch test 1, 2 weeks after DPC sensitization. Described treatment: therapeutic diphenylcyclopropenone sensitization with weekly scalp DPC. TCRdb ran MiXCR on the RACE reads and lists one entry per CDR3 protein. Of about 120,000 distinct CDR3 sequences in the sample, about an eighth are singletons; the top ten hold 1.4%. The specimen comprised whole blood, sampled in connection with sensitization to the hapten diphenylcyclopropenone (DPC). These receptors originate from a woman aged 50 to 60 with alopecia areata. Some clones in this sample may be carry-over from other donors' samples.

This chain connects TRBV29-1 to TRBJ2-1; 11 nucleotides agree with TRBD1. The CDR3 sequence is 15 residues long. Germline CDR1 is SQVTM and CDR2 is ANQGSEA. Trimming removed 4 bases from V and 4 bases from J; junction bases left unmatched: 6. The CDR3 loop is CSVVPDRGQYNEQFF. CDR3 in DNA: TGCAGCGTTGTCCCGGACAGGGGGCAGTACAATGAGCAGTTCTTC.

This chain connects TRBV6-2 or TRBV6-3 to TRBJ2-7; 9 bases map to TRBD1. After removal of 1 base from V and 3 bases from J, the junction contained 1 base not matched to a gene. From germline, CDR1 is MNHEY and CDR2 SVGEGT. This CDR3 is built from 14 residues. CDR3 protein: CASSYWTGDYEQYF. In DNA form, the CDR3 reads TGTGCCAGCAGTTACTGGACAGGGGACTACGAGCAGTACTTC.

This clonotype came up many times. The rearrangement joins TRBV10-3 to TRBJ2-1, with 8 bases matching TRBD2. The V gene end was trimmed by 8 bases and the J gene end by 6 bases; junction bases not matched to a gene: 12. The V gene's germline CDR1 is ENHRY and CDR2 SYGVKD. The CDR3 length is 15 residues. This CDR3 is CAIDDDGRGVNEQFF. The CDR3 DNA reads as TGTGCCATCGATGACGACGGGAGGGGGGTCAATGAGCAGTTCTTC.

This clonotype was seen only a few times. CDR3 sequence reads: CASSPTPGTGGHEQYF. For the CDR3, the DNA is TGCGCCAGCAGCCCGACCCCCGGGACAGGAGGCCACGAGCAGTACTTC. J is TRBJ2-7 and V is TRBV4-1, with 8 bases lining up with TRBD1. The germline V gene has CDR1 MGHRA and CDR2 YSYEKL. V lost 4 bases to trimming and J lost 5 bases; unmatched junction nucleotides: 13. This CDR3 region has 16 residues.

This clonotype was seen a handful of times. The rearrangement joins TRBV5-1 to TRBJ2-2; D might be TRBD2 (5 bases). V was clipped by 0 bases and J by 1 base, with 7 bases between them. CDR3 size: 15 residues. Germline assignment: CDR1 SGHRS and CDR2 YFSETQ. CDR3 sequence reads: CASSLGTLNTGELFF. The CDR3 DNA reads as TGCGCCAGCAGCTTGGGGACTTTGAACACCGGGGAGCTGTTTTTT.

This clonotype was counted a few times. CDR3 coding DNA: TGCGCCAGCAGCCGAGAAGAGCGGAGGACACCCGCCTACGAGCAGTACTTC. Protein sequence: CASSREERRTPAYEQYF. The chain is built from TRBV4-1 and TRBJ2-7; D tentatively fits TRBD1 or TRBD2 (5 bases each). The V end lost 4 bases, the J end lost 2 bases, and 21 bases lay between the germline ends. CDR3 length: 17 residues. From germline, CDR1 is MGHRA and CDR2 YSYEKL.

The table lists this clonotype with a few counts. This chain connects TRBV14 to TRBJ2-1, with D unresolved. This CDR3 contains 17 residues. Trimming shortened V by 0 bases and J by 7 bases, and 19 bases separated the two germline ends. Germline-derived CDR1 and CDR2 are SGHDN and FVKESK. The DNA of the CDR3 is TGTGCCAGCAGCCAAGATGTGGGCCGAGTGGAACAGAATGAGCAGTTCTTC. Protein: CASSQDVGRVEQNEQFF. The whole variable domain, remainder taken from reference TRBV14 and TRBJ2-1, is EAGVTQFPSHSVIEKGQTVTLRCDPISGHDNLYWYRRVMGKEIKFLLHFVKESKQDESGMPNNRFLAERTGGTYSTLKVQPAELEDSGVYFCASSQDVGRVEQNEQFFGPGTRLTVL.